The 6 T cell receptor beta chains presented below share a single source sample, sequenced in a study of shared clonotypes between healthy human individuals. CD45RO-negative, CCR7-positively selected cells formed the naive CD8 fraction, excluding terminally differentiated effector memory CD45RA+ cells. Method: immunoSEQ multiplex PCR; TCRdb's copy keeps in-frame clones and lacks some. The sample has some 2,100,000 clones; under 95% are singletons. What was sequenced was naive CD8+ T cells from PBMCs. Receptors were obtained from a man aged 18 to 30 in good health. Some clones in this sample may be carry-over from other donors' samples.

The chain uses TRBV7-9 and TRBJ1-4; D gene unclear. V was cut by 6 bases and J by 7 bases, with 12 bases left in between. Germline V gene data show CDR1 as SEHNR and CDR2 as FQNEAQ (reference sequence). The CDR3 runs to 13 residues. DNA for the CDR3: TGTGCCAGCAGGCCTACGGGGAGTGAAAAACTGTTTTTT. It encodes CASRPTGSEKLFF.

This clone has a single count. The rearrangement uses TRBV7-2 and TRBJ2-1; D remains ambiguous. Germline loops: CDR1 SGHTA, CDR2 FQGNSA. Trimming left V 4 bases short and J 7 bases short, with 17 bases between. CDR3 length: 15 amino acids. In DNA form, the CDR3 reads TGTGCCAGCAGCTCCTTACTAAATTTAGGAAATGAGCAGTTCTTC. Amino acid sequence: CASSSLLNLGNEQFF.

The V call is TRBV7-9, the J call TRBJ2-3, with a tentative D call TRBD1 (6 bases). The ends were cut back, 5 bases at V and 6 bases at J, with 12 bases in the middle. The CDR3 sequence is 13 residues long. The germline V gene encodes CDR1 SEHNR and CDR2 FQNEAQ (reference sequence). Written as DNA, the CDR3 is TGTGCCAGCAGCCTTACAGGGTCCGATACGCAGTATTTT. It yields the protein CASSLTGSDTQYF.

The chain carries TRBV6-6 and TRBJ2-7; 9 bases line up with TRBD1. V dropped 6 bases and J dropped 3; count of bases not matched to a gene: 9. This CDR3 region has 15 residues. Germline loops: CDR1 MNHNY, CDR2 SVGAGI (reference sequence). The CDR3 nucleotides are TGTGCCAGCAGGGACAGGACAGGGGAGGGCTACGAGCAGTACTTC. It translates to CASRDRTGEGYEQYF.

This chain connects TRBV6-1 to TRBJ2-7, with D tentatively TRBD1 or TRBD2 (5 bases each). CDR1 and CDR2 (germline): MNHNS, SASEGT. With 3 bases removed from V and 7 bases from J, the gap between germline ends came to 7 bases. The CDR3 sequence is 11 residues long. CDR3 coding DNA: TGTGCCAGCAGTGACTGGGGGGAGCAGTACTTC. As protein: CASSDWGEQYF.

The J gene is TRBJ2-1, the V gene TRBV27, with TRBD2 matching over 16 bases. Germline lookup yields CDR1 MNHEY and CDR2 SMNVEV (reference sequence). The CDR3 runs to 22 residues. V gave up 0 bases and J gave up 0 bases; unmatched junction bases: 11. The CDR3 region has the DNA TGTGCCAGCAGTTTATCATTGATGGGACTAGCGGGAGGGCCGAGCTCCTACAATGAGCAGTTCTTC. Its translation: CASSLSLMGLAGGPSSYNEQFF.